These 11 T cell receptor beta chains were all obtained from the same sample, sequenced in a study of cytomegalovirus exposure and HLA in healthy donors. Primers: 60 Vbeta forward and 13 Jbeta reverse. Assay: immunoSEQ multiplex PCR; the TCRdb copy retains only in-frame clones and omits some. The listing records under 100,000 clones. Sequencing was carried out using PBMCs. The receptors come from a woman aged 30 to 39 in good health and CMV-seronegative.

The rearrangement uses TRBV6-4 and TRBJ2-3, with 13 bases fitting TRBD2. Trimming at V came to 0 bases and at J to 7 bases, leaving 1 base not matched to a gene. This CDR3 has 15 amino acids. Germline V gene sequence: CDR1 MRHNA, CDR2 SNTAGT. The CDR3 is CASSDSTSGGNTQYF. The CDR3 bases are TGTGCCAGCAGTGACTCGACTAGCGGGGGGAATACGCAGTATTTT.

V usage is TRBV6-6 and J usage is TRBJ2-7, with a weak D call TRBD1 (7 bases). Germline loops: CDR1 MNHNY, CDR2 SVGAGI (reference sequence). This CDR3 comprises 15 residues. The germline V and J ends were trimmed by 0 bases and 5 bases, with 14 bases remaining between them. CDR3 in DNA: TGTGCCAGCAGTTACTCGAGGGGGCGCGGGAACGAGCAGTACTTC. It codes for CASSYSRGRGNEQYF.

The chain employs TRBV30 and TRBJ1-5; 12 bases line up with TRBD1. The CDR3 has 17 residues. The junction had 12 bases not matched to a gene; V was cut back by 2 bases and J by 7 bases. Germline loops: CDR1 GTSNPN, CDR2 SVGIG (reference sequence). DNA of the CDR3: TGTGCCTGGAGTCCTCCTCCGGGGACAGGGGGCTTCCAGCCCCAGCATTTT. It translates to CAWSPPPGTGGFQPQHF.

About this clone itself: Other DNA sequences from this sample encode an identical CDR3 as well. V usage is TRBV27 and J usage is TRBJ2-5; TRBD2 aligns across 9 bases. J lost 4 bases, V lost 5 bases, and 5 bases had no gene match. CDR3 size: 14 residues. Germline CDR1 and CDR2: MNHEY and SMNVEV (reference sequence). The DNA of the CDR3 is TGTGCCAGCAGTCTTAGCGGGAGTGTAGAGACCCAGTACTTC. Protein sequence: CASSLSGSVETQYF.

This chain links TRBV10-3 with TRBJ2-2; a possible D gene is TRBD2 (7 bases). The CDR3 contains 14 residues. Germline values: CDR1 ENHRY, CDR2 SYGVKD. Trimming took off 11 bases at V and 4 bases at J, with 17 bases between the two ends. The CDR3: CASGELASTGELFF. Written as DNA, the CDR3 is TGTGCCTCAGGGGAACTAGCGAGCACCGGGGAGCTGTTTTTT.

The chain joins TRBV5-1 to TRBJ2-3; maybe TRBD2 (5 bases). The length of the CDR3 is 15 residues. The V gene's germline CDR1 is SGHRS and CDR2 YFSETQ. Trimming took off 0 bases at V and 2 bases at J, with 10 bases between the two ends. The CDR3, as DNA: TGCGCCAGCAGCTTGGGGACTCTGACCACAGATACGCAGTATTTT. It specifies CASSLGTLTTDTQYF.

The chain couples TRBV7-2 to TRBJ1-5; a possible D gene is TRBD1 (5 bases). CDR1 SGHTA and CDR2 FQGNSA come from the germline V gene. The ends were cut back, 5 bases at V and 6 bases at J, with 14 bases in the middle. The CDR3 loop spans 14 amino acids. CDR3 DNA sequence: TGTGCCAGCAGCCCAGGGAGGGCTGGTCAGCCCCAGCATTTT. This encodes CASSPGRAGQPQHF.

The chain combines TRBV5-6 with TRBJ2-3; D is perhaps TRBD1 (6 bases). The CDR3 is 14 amino acids. V gave up 1 base and J gave up 4 bases, with 10 bases separating them. Germline CDR1 and CDR2: SGHDT and YYEEEE. CDR3 loop: CASSLSQGPDTQYF. The CDR3 region has the DNA TGTGCCAGCAGCTTGTCACAGGGTCCAGATACGCAGTATTTT.

Written as DNA, the CDR3 is TGTGCCAGCAGCCCTAGGCGGCTAGCGGGACAGGATACGCAGTATTTT. It translates to CASSPRRLAGQDTQYF. This sequence joins TRBV11-2 and TRBJ2-3, with 9 nucleotides matching TRBD2. Per germline, CDR1 SGHAT and CDR2 FQNNGV. The CDR3 totals 16 residues. V was clipped by 5 bases and J by 6 bases; unmatched bases: 12.

The J gene is TRBJ2-7, the V gene TRBV19; 9 bases agree with TRBD1. CDR3 length: 14 residues. V was pared by 5 bases and J by 2 bases, with 4 bases of the junction left unmatched. The germline V gene encodes CDR1 LNHDA and CDR2 SQIVND (reference sequence). CDR3 bases: TGTGCCAGTAGTGGACAGGGGTCCGCCTACGAGCAGTACTTC. This encodes CASSGQGSAYEQYF. Full variable domain (rest looked up from reference TRBV19 and TRBJ2-7): DGGITQSPKYLFRKEGQNVTLSCEQNLNHDAMYWYRQDPGQGLRLIYYSQIVNDFQKGDIAEGYSVSREKKESFPLTVTSAQKNPTAFYLCASSGQGSAYEQYFGPGTRLTVT.

V and J are TRBV6-1 and TRBJ2-2, with 7 bases lining up with TRBD2. The CDR3 runs 15 residues. V shed 6 bases, J shed 4 bases, and the junction held 8 bases outside the gene matches. The germline gives CDR1 MNHNS, CDR2 SASEGT. The DNA of the CDR3 is TGTGCCAGCAGATTCGCGGGAGAGTTCACCGGGGAGCTGTTTTTT. Protein product: CASRFAGEFTGELFF.